This entry concerns a single T cell receptor (beta chain). Autoimmune disease history or systemic immunosuppression disqualified patients. The data were taken from a study of OX40 agonist ivuxolimab in advanced cancers. Study in general: Those treated in dose escalation had hepatocellular carcinoma, melanoma, renal cell cancer or head and neck cancer.

Here immunoSEQ multiplex PCR was the method, and the copy in TCRdb shows in-frame clones only, minus some. This table has over 45,000 clones, around 80% appearing once. This receptor was obtained from an adult with an advanced solid tumor such as melanoma, head and neck, liver or kidney cancer. The source material was CD4+ or CD8+ T cells sorted from blood, sampled in a trial of the OX40 agonist ivuxolimab.

The CDR3 DNA follows: TGCAGCGTCACCTTAACGGGTCAGAGAGGCTACACCTTC. As protein: CSVTLTGQRGYTF. The V gene is TRBV29-1, the J gene TRBJ1-2; D not certain. Looked up from germline, CDR1 is SQVTM and CDR2 is ANQGSEA. The ends were cut back, 6 bases at V and 8 bases at J, with 19 bases in the middle. The CDR3 is 13 amino acids.